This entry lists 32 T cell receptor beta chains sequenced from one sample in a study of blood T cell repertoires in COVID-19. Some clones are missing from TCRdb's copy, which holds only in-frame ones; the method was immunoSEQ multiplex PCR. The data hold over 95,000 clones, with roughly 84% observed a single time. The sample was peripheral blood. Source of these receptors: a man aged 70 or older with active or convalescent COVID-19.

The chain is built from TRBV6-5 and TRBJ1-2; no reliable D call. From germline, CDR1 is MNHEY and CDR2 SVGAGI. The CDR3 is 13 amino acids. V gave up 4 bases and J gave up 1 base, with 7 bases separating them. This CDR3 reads CASSFVGNYGYTF. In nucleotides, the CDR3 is TGTGCCAGCAGTTTCGTCGGTAACTATGGCTACACCTTC.

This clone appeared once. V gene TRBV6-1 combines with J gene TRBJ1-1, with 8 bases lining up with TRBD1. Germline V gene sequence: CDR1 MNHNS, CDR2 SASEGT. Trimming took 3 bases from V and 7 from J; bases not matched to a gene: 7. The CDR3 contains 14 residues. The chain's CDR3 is CASSDTGGEIEAFF. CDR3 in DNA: TGTGCCAGCAGTGATACAGGGGGTGAAATTGAAGCTTTCTTT.

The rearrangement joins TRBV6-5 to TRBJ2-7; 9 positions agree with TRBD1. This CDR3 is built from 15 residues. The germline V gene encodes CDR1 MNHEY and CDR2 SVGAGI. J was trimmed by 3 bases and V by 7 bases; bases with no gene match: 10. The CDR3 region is CASNTLQGAGYEQYF. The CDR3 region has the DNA TGTGCCAGCAACACATTACAGGGGGCCGGCTACGAGCAGTACTTC.

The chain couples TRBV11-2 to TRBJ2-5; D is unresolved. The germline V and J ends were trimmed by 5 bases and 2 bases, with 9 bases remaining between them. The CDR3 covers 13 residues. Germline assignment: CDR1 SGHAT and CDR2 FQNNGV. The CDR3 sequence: CASSPWPQETQYF. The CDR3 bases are TGTGCCAGCAGCCCATGGCCGCAAGAGACCCAGTACTTC.

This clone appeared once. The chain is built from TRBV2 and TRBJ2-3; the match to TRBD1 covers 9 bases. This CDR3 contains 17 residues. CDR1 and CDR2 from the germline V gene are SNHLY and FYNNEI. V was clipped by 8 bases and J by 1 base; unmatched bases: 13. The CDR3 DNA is TGTGCCAGCGTCCGGGACAGGGAGGTCCCCGGCACAGATACGCAGTATTTT. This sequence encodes CASVRDREVPGTDTQYF. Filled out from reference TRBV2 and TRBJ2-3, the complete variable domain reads EPEVTQTPSHQVTQMGQEVILRCVPISNHLYFYWYRQILGQKVEFLVSFYNNEISEKSEIFDDQFSVERPDGSNFTLKIRSTKLEDSAMYFCASVRDREVPGTDTQYFGPGTRLTVL.

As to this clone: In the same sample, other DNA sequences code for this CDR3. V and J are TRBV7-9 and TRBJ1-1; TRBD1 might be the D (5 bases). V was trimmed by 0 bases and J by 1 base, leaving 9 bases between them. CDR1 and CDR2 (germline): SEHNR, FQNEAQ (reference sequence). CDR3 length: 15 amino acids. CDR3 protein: CASSLAAGGNTEAFF. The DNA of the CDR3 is TGTGCCAGCAGCTTAGCCGCGGGGGGGAACACTGAAGCTTTCTTT.

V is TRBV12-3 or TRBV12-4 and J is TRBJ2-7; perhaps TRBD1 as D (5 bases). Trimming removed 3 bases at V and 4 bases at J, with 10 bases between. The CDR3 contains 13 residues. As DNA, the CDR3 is TGTGCCAGCAGTTTTCAGGGCTGGTACGAGCAGTACTTC. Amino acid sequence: CASSFQGWYEQYF.

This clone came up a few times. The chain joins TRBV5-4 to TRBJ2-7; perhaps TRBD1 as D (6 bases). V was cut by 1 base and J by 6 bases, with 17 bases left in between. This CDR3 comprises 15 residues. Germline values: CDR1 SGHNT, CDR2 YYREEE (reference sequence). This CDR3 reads CASSLNTPRGSEQYF. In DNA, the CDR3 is TGTGCCAGCAGCTTGAATACCCCCAGGGGAAGCGAGCAGTACTTC.

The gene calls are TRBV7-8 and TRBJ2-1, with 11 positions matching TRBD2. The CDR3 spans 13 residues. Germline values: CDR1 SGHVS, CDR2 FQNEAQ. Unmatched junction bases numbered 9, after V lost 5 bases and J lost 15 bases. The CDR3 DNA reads TGTGCCAGCAGCGCAACTAGCGGGGGAAGTTGGTTCTTC. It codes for CASSATSGGSWFF.

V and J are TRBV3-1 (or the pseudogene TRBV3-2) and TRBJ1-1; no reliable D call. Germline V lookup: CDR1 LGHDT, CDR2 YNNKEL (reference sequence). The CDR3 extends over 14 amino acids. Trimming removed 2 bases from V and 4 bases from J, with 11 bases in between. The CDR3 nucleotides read TGTGCCAGCAGCCAACTGGCTGAGGGCACTGAAGCTTTCTTT. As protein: CASSQLAEGTEAFF.

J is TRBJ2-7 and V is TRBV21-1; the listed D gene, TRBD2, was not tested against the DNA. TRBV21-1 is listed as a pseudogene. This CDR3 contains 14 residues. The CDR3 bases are TGTGCCAGCAGCAACTTGGGGGGACCCTACGAGCAGTACTTC. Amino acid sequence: CASSNLGGPYEQYF.

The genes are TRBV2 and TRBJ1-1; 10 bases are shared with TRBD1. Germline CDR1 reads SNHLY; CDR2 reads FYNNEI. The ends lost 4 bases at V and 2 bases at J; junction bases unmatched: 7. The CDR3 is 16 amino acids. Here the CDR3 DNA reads TGTGCCAGCAGTGGTCCCGGGACAGGGGCAAACACTGAAGCTTTCTTT. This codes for CASSGPGTGANTEAFF. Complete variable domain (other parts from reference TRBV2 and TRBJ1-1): EPEVTQTPSHQVTQMGQEVILRCVPISNHLYFYWYRQILGQKVEFLVSFYNNEISEKSEIFDDQFSVERPDGSNFTLKIRSTKLEDSAMYFCASSGPGTGANTEAFFGQGTRLTVV.

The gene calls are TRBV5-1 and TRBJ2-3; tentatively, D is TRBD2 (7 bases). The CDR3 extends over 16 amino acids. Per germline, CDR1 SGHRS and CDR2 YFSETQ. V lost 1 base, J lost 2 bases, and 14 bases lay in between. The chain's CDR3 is CASSLSGGANTDTQYF. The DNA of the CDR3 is TGCGCCAGCAGCTTGTCTGGGGGGGCTAACACAGATACGCAGTATTTT.

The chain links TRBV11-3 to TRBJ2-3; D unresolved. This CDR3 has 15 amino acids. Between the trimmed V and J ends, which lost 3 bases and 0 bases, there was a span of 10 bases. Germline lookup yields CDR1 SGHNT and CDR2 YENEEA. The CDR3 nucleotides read TGTGCCAGCAGCTTGGGCCAAACTAGCACAGATACGCAGTATTTT. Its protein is CASSLGQTSTDTQYF.

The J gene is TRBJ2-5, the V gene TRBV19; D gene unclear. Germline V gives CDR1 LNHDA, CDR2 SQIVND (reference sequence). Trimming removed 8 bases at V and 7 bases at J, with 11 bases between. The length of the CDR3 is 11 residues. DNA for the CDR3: TGTGCCAGTTCTGGAACGGGGACCCAGTACTTC. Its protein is CASSGTGTQYF.

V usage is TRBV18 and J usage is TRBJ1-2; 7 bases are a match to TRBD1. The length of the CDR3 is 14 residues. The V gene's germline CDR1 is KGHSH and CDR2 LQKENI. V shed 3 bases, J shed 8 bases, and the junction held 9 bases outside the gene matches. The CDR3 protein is CASSPIATGDGYTF. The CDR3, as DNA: TGTGCCAGCTCACCTATAGCTACAGGGGACGGCTACACCTTC.

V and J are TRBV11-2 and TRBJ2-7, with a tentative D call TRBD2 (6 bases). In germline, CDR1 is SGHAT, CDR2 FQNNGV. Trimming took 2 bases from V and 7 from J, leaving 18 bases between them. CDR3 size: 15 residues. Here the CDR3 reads CASSLPGLSTGEQYF. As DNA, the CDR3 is TGTGCCAGCAGCTTACCGGGACTCTCCACTGGAGAGCAGTACTTC.

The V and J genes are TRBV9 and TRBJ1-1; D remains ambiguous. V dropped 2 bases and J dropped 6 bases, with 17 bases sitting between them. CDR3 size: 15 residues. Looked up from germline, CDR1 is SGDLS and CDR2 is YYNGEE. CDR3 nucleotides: TGTGCCAGCAGCGTGTCACAGATCAGTGGGTCTGAAGCTTTCTTT. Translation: CASSVSQISGSEAFF. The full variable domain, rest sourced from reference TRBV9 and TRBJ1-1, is DSGVTQTPKHLITATGQRVTLRCSPRSGDLSVYWYQQSLDQGLQFLIQYYNGEERAKGNILERFSAQQFPDLHSELNLSSLELGDSALYFCASSVSQISGSEAFFGQGTRLTVV.

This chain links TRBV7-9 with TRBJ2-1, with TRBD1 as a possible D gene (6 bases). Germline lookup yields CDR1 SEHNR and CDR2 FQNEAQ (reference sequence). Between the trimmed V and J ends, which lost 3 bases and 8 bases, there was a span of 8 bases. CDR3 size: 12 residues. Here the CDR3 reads CASSFTGHEQFF. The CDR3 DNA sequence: TGTGCCAGCAGCTTTACAGGGCATGAGCAGTTCTTC.

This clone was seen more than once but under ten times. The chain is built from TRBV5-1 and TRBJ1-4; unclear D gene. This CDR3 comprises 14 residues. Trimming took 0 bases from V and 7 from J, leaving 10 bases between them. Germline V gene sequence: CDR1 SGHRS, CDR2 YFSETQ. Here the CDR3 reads CASSLGAGPEKLFF. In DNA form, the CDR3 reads TGCGCCAGCAGCTTGGGGGCAGGTCCTGAAAAACTGTTTTTT.

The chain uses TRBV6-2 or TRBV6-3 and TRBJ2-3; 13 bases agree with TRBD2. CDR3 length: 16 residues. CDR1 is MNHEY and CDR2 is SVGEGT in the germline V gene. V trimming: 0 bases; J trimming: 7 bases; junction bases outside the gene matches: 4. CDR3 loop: CASSYSRLAGGNTQYF. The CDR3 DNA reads TGTGCCAGCAGTTACTCGAGACTAGCGGGGGGTAATACGCAGTATTTT.

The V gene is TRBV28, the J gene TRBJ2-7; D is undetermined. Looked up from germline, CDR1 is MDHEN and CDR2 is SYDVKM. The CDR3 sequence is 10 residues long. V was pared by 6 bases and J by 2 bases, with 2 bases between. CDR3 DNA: TGTGCCAGCAGCGCCTACGAGCAGTACTTC. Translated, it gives CASSAYEQYF.

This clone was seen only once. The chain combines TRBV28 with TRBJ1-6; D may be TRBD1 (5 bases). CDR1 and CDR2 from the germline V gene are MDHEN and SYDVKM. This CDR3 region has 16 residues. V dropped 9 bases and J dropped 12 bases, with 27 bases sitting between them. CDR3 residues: CASPPSAAGPKLPLHF. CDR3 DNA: TGTGCCAGTCCCCCCTCCGCCGCAGGGCCAAAATTACCCCTCCACTTT.

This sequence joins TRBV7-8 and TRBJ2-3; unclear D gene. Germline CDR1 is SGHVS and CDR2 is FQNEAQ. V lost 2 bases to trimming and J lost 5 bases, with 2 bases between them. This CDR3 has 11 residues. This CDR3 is CASSLQDTQYF. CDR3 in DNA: TGTGCCAGCAGCTTACAAGATACGCAGTATTTT.

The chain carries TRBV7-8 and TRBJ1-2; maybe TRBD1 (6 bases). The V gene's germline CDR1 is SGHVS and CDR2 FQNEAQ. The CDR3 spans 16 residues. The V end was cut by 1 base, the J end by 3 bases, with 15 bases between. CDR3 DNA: TGTGCCAGCAGCTTAGATCGGGGGGGCCGGGACTATGGCTACACCTTC. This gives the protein CASSLDRGGRDYGYTF.

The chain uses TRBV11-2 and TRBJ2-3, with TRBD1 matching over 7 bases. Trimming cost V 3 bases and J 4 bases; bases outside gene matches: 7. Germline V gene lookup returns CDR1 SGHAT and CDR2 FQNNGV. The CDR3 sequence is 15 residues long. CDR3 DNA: TGTGCCAGCAGCTTTCGACAGGGTAGTTCAGATACGCAGTATTTT. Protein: CASSFRQGSSDTQYF.

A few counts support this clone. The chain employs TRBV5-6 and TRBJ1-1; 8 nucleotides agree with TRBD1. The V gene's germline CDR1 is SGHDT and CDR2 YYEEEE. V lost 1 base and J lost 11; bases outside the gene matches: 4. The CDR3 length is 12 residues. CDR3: CASSLSGGVAFF. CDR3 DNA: TGTGCCAGCAGCTTGTCAGGGGGCGTTGCTTTCTTT. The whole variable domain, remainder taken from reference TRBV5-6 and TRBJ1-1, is DAGVTQSPTHLIKTRGQQVTLRCSPKSGHDTVSWYQQALGQGPQFIFQYYEEEERQRGNFPDRFSGHQFPNYSSELNVNALLLGDSALYLCASSLSGGVAFFGQGTRLTVV.

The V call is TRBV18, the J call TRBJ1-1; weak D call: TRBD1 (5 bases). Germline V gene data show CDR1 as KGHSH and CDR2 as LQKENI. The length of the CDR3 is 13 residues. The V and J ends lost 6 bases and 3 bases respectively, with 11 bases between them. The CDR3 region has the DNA TGTGCCAGCTCCTCGGGGGAGTACACTGAAGCTTTCTTT. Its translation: CASSSGEYTEAFF.

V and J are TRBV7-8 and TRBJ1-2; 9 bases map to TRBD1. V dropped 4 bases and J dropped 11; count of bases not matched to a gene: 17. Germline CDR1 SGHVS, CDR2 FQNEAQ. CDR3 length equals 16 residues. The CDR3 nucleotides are TGTGCCAGCAGCTCCTCCGCCGGGACAGGGTCACCTTGGTACACCTTC. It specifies CASSSSAGTGSPWYTF.

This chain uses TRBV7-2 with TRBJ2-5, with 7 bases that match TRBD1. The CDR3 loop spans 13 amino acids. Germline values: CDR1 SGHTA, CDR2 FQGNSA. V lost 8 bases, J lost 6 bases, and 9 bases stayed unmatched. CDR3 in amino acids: CASRQGPWQTQYF. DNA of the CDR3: TGTGCCAGCCGACAGGGTCCCTGGCAGACCCAGTACTTC.

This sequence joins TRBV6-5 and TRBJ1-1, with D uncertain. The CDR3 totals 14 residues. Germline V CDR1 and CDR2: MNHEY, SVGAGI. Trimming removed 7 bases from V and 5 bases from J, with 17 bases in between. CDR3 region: CASTMDSGVTEAFF. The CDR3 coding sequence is TGTGCCAGCACCATGGATTCGGGAGTGACTGAAGCTTTCTTT.

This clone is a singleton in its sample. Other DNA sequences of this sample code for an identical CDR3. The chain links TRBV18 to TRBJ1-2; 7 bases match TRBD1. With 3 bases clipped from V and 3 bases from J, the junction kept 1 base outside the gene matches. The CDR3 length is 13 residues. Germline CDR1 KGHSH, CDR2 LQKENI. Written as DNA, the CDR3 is TGTGCCAGCTCACCTGACAGGGACTATGGCTACACCTTC. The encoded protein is CASSPDRDYGYTF.